The 22 T cell receptor beta chains reported below all come from one sample, sequenced in a study of blood T cell repertoires in COVID-19. The table came from immunoSEQ multiplex PCR; TCRdb's copy has only in-frame clones and leaves some out. The profile shows about 470,000 clones, approximately 90% of them singletons. Sequencing was performed on PBMCs or T cells enriched from blood (not recorded which). These receptors were obtained from a woman in her late teens or twenties who had recovered from COVID-19.

The CDR3 nucleotides are TGTGCCACCAGCAGAGAAAGAGGTTATAATGAAAAACTGTTTTTT. Translated: CATSRERGYNEKLFF. J is TRBJ1-4 and V is TRBV15; D remains ambiguous. The CDR3 has 15 residues. Trimming cost V 0 bases and J 4 bases, with 9 bases left between them. Per the germline V gene, CDR1 is LNHNV and CDR2 is YYDKDF (reference sequence).

The rearrangement joins TRBV10-1 to TRBJ2-7; a weak D match, TRBD2 (6 bases). The CDR3 covers 13 residues. V was cut by 6 bases and J by 6 bases, with 15 bases left in between. The germline V gene encodes CDR1 WNHNN and CDR2 SYGVQD (reference sequence). Written as DNA, the CDR3 is TGCGCCAGCAGCCCGGGACTGATGGCCGAGCAGTACTTC. It encodes CASSPGLMAEQYF.

The rearrangement joins TRBV29-1 to TRBJ2-2, with TRBD2 matching 9 bases. CDR1 and CDR2 (germline): SQVTM, ANQGSEA. V shed 2 bases, J shed 5 bases, and the junction held 12 bases outside the gene matches. The CDR3 length is 17 residues. This CDR3 reads CSVELPGTSRLTGELFF. CDR3 DNA sequence: TGCAGCGTTGAACTTCCCGGGACTAGCCGACTAACCGGGGAGCTGTTTTTT.

This clone was counted a single time. CDR3 nucleotides: TGTGCCAGCAGTCCTCAGGGGGCAGGGCCGAATTCACCCCTCCACTTT. This gives the protein CASSPQGAGPNSPLHF. The rearrangement uses TRBV28 and TRBJ1-6; 8 bases are shared with TRBD1. The ends lost 5 bases at V and 7 bases at J; junction bases unmatched: 10. CDR1 is MDHEN, CDR2 SYDVKM, per germline. This CDR3 is built from 16 residues.

This clone has only a few counts. The CDR3 is CAWTAGGQWEQYF. The CDR3 nucleotides read TGTGCCTGGACGGCGGGGGGTCAGTGGGAGCAGTACTTC. The rearrangement links TRBV30 to TRBJ2-7, with TRBD2 identical over 8 bases. Germline CDR1 is GTSNPN and CDR2 is SVGIG (reference sequence). The CDR3 has 13 residues. V lost 4 bases and J lost 7; bases outside the gene matches: 9.

This rearrangement joins TRBV6-5 to TRBJ2-7; no definite D call. The CDR3 is made up of 16 amino acids. The ends were cut back, 0 bases at V and 0 bases at J, with 12 bases in the middle. The V gene's germline CDR1 is MNHEY and CDR2 SVGAGI. The CDR3 loop is CASSYSNGPLSYEQYF. CDR3 DNA sequence: TGTGCCAGCAGTTACTCGAATGGTCCACTCTCCTACGAGCAGTACTTC.

The chain uses TRBV7-9 and TRBJ1-1; possible D gene TRBD1, 6 bases. The V and J ends lost 5 bases and 1 base respectively, with 11 bases between them. The length of the CDR3 is 14 residues. CDR1 SEHNR and CDR2 FQNEAQ come from the germline V gene (reference sequence). This CDR3 is CASSRRTENTEAFF. The CDR3 DNA is TGTGCCAGCAGCCGTAGGACAGAGAACACTGAAGCTTTCTTT.

This chain joins TRBV6-5 and TRBJ2-7, with D uncertain. Trimming shortened V by 7 bases and J by 2 bases, and 18 bases separated the two germline ends. CDR1 and CDR2 from the germline V gene are MNHEY and SVGAGI. The CDR3 consists of 15 residues. CDR3 coding DNA: TGTGCCAGCACAAAAAGTGCGAGCAAACCCTACGAGCAGTACTTC. Its protein product is CASTKSASKPYEQYF.

The rearrangement links TRBV7-9 to TRBJ1-2; perhaps TRBD1 as D (6 bases). Germline CDR1 and CDR2: SEHNR and FQNEAQ (reference sequence). The CDR3 is made up of 15 amino acids. V lost 3 bases to trimming and J lost 1 base, with 12 bases between them. The CDR3 DNA follows: TGTGCCAGCAGCTTCCAGGGGATGCTTAACTATGGCTACACCTTC. Encoded protein: CASSFQGMLNYGYTF.

This CDR3 reads CATSDSGRDTEAFF. CDR3 in DNA: TGTGCCACCAGTGATTCGGGCAGGGACACTGAAGCTTTCTTT. This sequence joins TRBV24-1 and TRBJ1-1, with TRBD1 as a possible D gene (5 bases). V was trimmed by 2 bases and J by 3 bases, leaving 9 bases between them. CDR1 and CDR2 from the germline V gene are KGHDR and SFDVKD. CDR3 length: 14 residues.

The chain carries TRBV18 and TRBJ1-4; 7 bases match TRBD1. CDR1 is KGHSH, CDR2 LQKENI, per germline. The CDR3 has 14 residues. The V gene end was trimmed by 3 bases and the J gene end by 6 bases; junction bases not matched to a gene: 4. As DNA, the CDR3 is TGTGCCAGCTCACCGAGAGACAGGGATGAAAAACTGTTTTTT. Encoded protein: CASSPRDRDEKLFF.

The rearrangement uses TRBV3-1 (or the pseudogene TRBV3-2) and TRBJ1-1, with D perhaps TRBD1 (6 bases). Trimming removed 7 bases from V and 7 bases from J, with 16 bases in between. This CDR3 comprises 13 residues. CDR1 is LGHDT and CDR2 is YNNKEL in the germline V gene (reference sequence). The CDR3 coding sequence is TGTGCCAGCAATTCGGGGGGGCGGAGTGAAGCTTTCTTT. Protein: CASNSGGRSEAFF.

This chain uses TRBV2 with TRBJ1-5, with D perhaps TRBD1 (5 bases). This CDR3 spans 16 amino acids. Germline V lookup: CDR1 SNHLY, CDR2 FYNNEI. Trimming pared 6 bases from V and 1 base from J, leaving 16 bases between. The CDR3 nucleotides are TGTGCCAGCAGCAGCTCTTGGAGGGGAAGCAATCAGCCCCAGCATTTT. Encoded protein: CASSSSWRGSNQPQHF.

As for this clone: Other nucleotide sequences from this sample produce the same CDR3. The gene calls are TRBV30 and TRBJ1-2; D ambiguous. Trimming took 2 bases from V and 1 from J, leaving 2 bases between them. The germline gives CDR1 GTSNPN, CDR2 SVGIG (reference sequence). This CDR3 is 11 amino acids long. DNA of the CDR3: TGTGCCTGGAGTCTTAACTATGGCTACACCTTC. As protein: CAWSLNYGYTF.

This clone was detected a few times. CDR3 DNA sequence: TGTGCCAGCAGCGTAGACCCACAACGGGTGGAAGAGACCCAGTACTTC. Translated, it gives CASSVDPQRVEETQYF. The chain links TRBV9 to TRBJ2-5; D unclear. The CDR3 runs 16 residues. The germline gives CDR1 SGDLS, CDR2 YYNGEE. V was clipped by 0 bases and J by 3 bases, with 15 bases between them.

The gene calls are TRBV7-6 and TRBJ2-1; 9 nucleotides agree with TRBD1. The V segment lost 1 base and the J segment 6 bases; nucleotides outside the gene matches: 13. CDR3 length: 18 amino acids. Germline V gene sequence: CDR1 SGHVS, CDR2 FNYEAQ. CDR3 sequence reads: CASSLEPFRTGDGNEQFF. DNA for the CDR3: TGTGCCAGCAGCTTAGAACCTTTCCGGACAGGGGATGGCAATGAGCAGTTCTTC.

This clone appeared a single time. The V call is TRBV9, the J call TRBJ2-3; 8 bases are a match to TRBD2. After removal of 1 base from V and 1 base from J, the junction contained 8 bases not matched to a gene. Germline CDR1 is SGDLS and CDR2 is YYNGEE. The CDR3 consists of 17 residues. This CDR3 is CASSVRMSGGGTDTQYF. CDR3 nucleotide sequence: TGTGCCAGCAGCGTACGGATGAGCGGGGGAGGCACAGATACGCAGTATTTT.

This clone was seen just once. At one end, the junction sequence differs from germline, possibly due to a read error. This sequence joins TRBV2 and TRBJ2-2, with TRBD2 as a possible D gene (6 bases). The CDR3 has 15 residues. CDR1 is SNHLY, CDR2 FYNNEI, per germline. The CDR3 loop is CASSESGGNAGELFF. DNA of the CDR3: TGTGCCAGCAGTGAAAGTGGGGGGAACGCCGGGGAGCTGTTTTTT.

The J gene is TRBJ1-5, the V gene TRBV5-1, with D perhaps matching TRBD1 (6 bases). Germline V gives CDR1 SGHRS, CDR2 YFSETQ. This CDR3 has 14 amino acids. V was clipped by 4 bases and J by 5 bases, with 13 bases between them. CDR3 nucleotide sequence: TGCGCCAGCAGCCCATCAGGGGCCCATCAGCCCCAGCATTTT. This encodes CASSPSGAHQPQHF.

In nucleotides, the CDR3 is TGCGCCAGCAGCTCACACCGGGACAGGGGAAAGGCCTATGGCTACACCTTC. This sequence encodes CASSSHRDRGKAYGYTF. The J gene is TRBJ1-2, the V gene TRBV4-1; TRBD1 matches at 10 bases. This CDR3 has 17 residues. Germline CDR1 and CDR2: MGHRA and YSYEKL. After removal of 5 bases from V and 4 bases from J, the junction contained 13 bases not matched to a gene.

The chain has TRBV19 and TRBJ2-2; 7 bases are a match to TRBD1. The V gene's germline CDR1 is LNHDA and CDR2 SQIVND (reference sequence). This CDR3 contains 14 residues. V was pared by 5 bases and J by 4 bases, with 4 bases of the junction left unmatched. The CDR3 coding sequence is TGTGCCAGTAGTCTGGCAGGGGGCACCGGGGAGCTGTTTTTT. This codes for CASSLAGGTGELFF.

This clone was found a few times. V gene TRBV6-5 combines with J gene TRBJ2-2, with D tentatively TRBD1 (8 bases). Germline values: CDR1 MNHEY, CDR2 SVGAGI. V lost 6 bases to trimming and J lost 6 bases, with 17 bases between them. The CDR3 consists of 15 residues. For the CDR3, the DNA is TGTGCCAGCAGCCGCCAACAGGGGGGGGCCGGGGAGCTGTTTTTT. As protein: CASSRQQGGAGELFF.